One sample yielded the 2 T cell receptor beta chains listed below, sequenced in a study of tumour-infiltrating T cells in Burkitt lymphoma. Measured with immunoSEQ multiplex PCR; TCRdb has only the in-frame clones, and not every one. This sample has 600 to 850 clones, with 95% to 97% found just once. Sequencing was carried out using tumor tissue. These TCRs come from a human donor with Burkitt lymphoma.

The chain couples TRBV7-9 to TRBJ1-1, with D uncertain. Trimming pared 8 bases from V and 4 bases from J, leaving 11 bases between. Per the germline V gene, CDR1 is SEHNR and CDR2 is FQNEAQ (reference sequence). The CDR3 loop spans 12 amino acids. CDR3 protein: CASAVGFTEAFF. Here the CDR3 DNA reads TGTGCCAGCGCGGTGGGCTTCACTGAAGCTTTCTTT.

This chain uses TRBV28 with TRBJ1-5; D ambiguous. Germline values: CDR1 MDHEN, CDR2 SYDVKM. Trimming took off 10 bases at V and 4 bases at J, with 11 bases between the two ends. This CDR3 spans 12 amino acids. CDR3 region: CATNRINQPQHF. Here the CDR3 DNA reads TGTGCCACCAACCGGATAAATCAGCCCCAGCATTTT.